Sequencing of this T cell receptor (beta chain) was carried out in a study of yellow fever vaccine responses in identical twins. TCRdb fed the RT-PCR reads into MiXCR, producing one record per CDR3 protein. The table lists tens of thousands of distinct CDR3 sequences, around 74% of them singletons. CDR1 is SGHRS and CDR2 is YFSETQ in the germline V gene. This CDR3 contains 16 residues. The V and J ends lost 4 bases and 0 bases respectively, with 14 bases between them. This TCR was recovered from a woman younger than 30 who received the yellow fever vaccine. This sample comprised T cells from blood (PBMCs), unsorted or a sorted subset (not recorded which), obtained before or after yellow fever vaccination (not recorded which). The rearrangement uses TRBV5-1 and TRBJ2-1, with D possibly TRBD1 on 6 matching bases. For the CDR3, the DNA is TGCGCCAGCAGCCTGGACCGGGACAACTCCTACAATGAGCAGTTCTTC. Residues: CASSLDRDNSYNEQFF.